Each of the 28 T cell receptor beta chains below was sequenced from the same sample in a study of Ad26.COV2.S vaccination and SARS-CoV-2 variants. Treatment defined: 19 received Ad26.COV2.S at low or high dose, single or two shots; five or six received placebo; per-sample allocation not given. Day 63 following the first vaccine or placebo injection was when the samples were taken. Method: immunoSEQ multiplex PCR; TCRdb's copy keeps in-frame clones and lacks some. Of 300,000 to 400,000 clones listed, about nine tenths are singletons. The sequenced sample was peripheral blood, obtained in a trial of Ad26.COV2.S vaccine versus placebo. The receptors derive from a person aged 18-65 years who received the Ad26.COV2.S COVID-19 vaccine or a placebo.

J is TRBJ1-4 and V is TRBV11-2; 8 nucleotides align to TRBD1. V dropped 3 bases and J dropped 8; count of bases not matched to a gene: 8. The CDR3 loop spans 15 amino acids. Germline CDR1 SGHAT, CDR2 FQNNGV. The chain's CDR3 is CASSFPGGAGEKLFF. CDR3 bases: TGTGCCAGCAGCTTCCCAGGGGGCGCGGGGGAAAAACTGTTTTTT. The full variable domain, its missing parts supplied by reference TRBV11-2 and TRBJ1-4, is EAGVAQSPRYKIIEKRQSVAFWCNPISGHATLYWYQQILGQGPKLLIQFQNNGVVDDSQLPKDRFSAERLKGVDSTLKIQPAKLEDSAVYLCASSFPGGAGEKLFFGSGTQLSVL.

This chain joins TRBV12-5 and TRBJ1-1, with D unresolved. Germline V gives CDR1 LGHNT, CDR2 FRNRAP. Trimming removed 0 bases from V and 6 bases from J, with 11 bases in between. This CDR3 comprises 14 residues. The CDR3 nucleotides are TGTGCTAGTGGTTTGGTACCAAGGACCCCTGAAGCTTTCTTT. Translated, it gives CASGLVPRTPEAFF.

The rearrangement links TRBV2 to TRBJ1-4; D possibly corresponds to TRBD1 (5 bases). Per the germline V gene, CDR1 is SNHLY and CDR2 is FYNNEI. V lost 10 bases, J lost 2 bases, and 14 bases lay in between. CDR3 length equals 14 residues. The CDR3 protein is CATVVGPTNEKLFF. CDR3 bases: TGTGCCACCGTCGTGGGGCCTACTAATGAAAAACTGTTTTTT.

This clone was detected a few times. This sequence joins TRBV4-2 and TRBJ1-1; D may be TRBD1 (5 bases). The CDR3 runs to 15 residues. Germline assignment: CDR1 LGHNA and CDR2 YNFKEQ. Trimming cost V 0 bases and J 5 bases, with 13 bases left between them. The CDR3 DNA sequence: TGTGCCAGCAGCCAAGATGGCCAGGGAGAGACTGAAGCTTTCTTT. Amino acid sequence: CASSQDGQGETEAFF.

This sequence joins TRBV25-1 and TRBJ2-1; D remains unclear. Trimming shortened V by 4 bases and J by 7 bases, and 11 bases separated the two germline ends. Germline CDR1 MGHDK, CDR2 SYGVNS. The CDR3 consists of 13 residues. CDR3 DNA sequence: TGTGCCAGCAGTGCCGATCTAGGTAATGAGCAGTTCTTC. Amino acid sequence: CASSADLGNEQFF.

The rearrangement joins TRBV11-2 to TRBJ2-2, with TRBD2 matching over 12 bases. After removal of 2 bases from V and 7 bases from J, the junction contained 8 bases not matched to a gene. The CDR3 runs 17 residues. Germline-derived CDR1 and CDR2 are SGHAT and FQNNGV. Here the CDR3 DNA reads TGTGCCAGCAGCTTACTAGCGGGGGGGCCGTTAGTCGGGGAGCTGTTTTTT. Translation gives CASSLLAGGPLVGELFF.

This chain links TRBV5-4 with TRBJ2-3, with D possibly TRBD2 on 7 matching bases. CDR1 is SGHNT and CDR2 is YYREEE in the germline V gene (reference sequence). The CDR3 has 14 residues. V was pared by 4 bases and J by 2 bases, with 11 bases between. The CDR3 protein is CASSTGGATDTQYF. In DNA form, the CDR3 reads TGTGCCAGCAGCACTGGGGGGGCCACAGATACGCAGTATTTT.

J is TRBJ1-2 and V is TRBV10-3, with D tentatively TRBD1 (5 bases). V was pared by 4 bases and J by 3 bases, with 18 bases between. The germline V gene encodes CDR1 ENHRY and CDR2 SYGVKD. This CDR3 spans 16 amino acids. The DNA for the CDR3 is TGTGCCATCAGTGTCAGCCGGGACCGGGAAGACTATGGCTACACCTTC. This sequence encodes CAISVSRDREDYGYTF.

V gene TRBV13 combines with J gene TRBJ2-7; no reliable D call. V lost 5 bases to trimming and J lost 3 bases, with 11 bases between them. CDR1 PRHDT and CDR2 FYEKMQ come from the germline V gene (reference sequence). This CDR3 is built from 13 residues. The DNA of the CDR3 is TGTGCCAGCAGCCGCGGAGAGGTCTACGAGCAGTACTTC. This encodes CASSRGEVYEQYF.

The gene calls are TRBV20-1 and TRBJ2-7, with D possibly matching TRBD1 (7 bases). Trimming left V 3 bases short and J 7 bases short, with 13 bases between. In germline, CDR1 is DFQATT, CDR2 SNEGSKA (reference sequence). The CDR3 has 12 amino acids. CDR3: CSASQGGGEQYF. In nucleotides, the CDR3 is TGCAGTGCTAGTCAGGGGGGCGGTGAGCAGTACTTC.

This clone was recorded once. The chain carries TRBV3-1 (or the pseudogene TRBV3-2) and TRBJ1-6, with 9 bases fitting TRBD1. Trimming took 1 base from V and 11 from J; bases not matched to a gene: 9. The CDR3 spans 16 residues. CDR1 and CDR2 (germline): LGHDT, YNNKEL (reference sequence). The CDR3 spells CASSQVLGDRAAPLHF. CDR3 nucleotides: TGTGCCAGCAGCCAAGTGTTAGGGGACAGGGCAGCACCCCTCCACTTT.

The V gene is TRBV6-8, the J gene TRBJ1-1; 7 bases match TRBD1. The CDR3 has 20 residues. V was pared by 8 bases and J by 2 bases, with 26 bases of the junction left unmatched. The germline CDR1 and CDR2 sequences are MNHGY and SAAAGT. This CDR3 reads CASEERQGVKQVKGNTEAFF. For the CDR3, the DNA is TGTGCCAGCGAAGAGAGACAGGGAGTAAAACAGGTCAAAGGTAACACTGAAGCTTTCTTT.

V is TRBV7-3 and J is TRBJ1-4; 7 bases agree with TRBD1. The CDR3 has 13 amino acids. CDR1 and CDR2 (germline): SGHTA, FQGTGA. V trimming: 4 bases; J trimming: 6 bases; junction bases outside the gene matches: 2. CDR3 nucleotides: TGTGCCAGCAGCTCCGGGACAGATGAAAAACTGTTTTTT. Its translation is CASSSGTDEKLFF.

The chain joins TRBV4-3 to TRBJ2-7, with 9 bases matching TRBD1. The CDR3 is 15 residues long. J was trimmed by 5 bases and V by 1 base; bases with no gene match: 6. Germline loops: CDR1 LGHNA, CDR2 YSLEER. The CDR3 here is CASSQGGTGSDEQYF. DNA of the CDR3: TGCGCCAGCAGCCAAGGGGGGACAGGGAGCGACGAGCAGTACTTC.

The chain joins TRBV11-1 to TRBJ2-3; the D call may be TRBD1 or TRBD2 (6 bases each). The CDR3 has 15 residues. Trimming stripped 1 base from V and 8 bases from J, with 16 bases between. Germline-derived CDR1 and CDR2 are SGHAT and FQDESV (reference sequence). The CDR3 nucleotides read TGTGCCAGCAGCTTAGAGTTCTCGGGGGCCTCTACGCAGTATTTT. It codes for CASSLEFSGASTQYF.

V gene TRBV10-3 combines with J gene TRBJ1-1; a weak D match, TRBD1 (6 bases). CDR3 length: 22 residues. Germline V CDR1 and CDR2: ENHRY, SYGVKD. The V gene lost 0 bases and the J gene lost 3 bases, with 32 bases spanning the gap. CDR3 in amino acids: CAISESIRSSRGAGYKHTEAFF. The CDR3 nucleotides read TGTGCCATCAGTGAGTCGATAAGGAGTAGTCGGGGGGCTGGGTATAAGCACACTGAAGCTTTCTTT.

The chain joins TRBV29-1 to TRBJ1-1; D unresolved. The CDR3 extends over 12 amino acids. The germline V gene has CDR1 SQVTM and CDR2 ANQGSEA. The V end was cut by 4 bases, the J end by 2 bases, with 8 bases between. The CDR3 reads CSVAQANTEAFF. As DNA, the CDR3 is TGCAGCGTTGCTCAGGCAAACACTGAAGCTTTCTTT.

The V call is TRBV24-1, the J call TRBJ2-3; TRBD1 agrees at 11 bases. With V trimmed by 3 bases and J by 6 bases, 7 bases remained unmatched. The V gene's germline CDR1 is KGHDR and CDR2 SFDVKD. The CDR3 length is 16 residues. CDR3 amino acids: CATSDPAGQGGDTQYF. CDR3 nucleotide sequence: TGTGCCACCAGTGATCCGGCGGGACAGGGGGGCGATACGCAGTATTTT.

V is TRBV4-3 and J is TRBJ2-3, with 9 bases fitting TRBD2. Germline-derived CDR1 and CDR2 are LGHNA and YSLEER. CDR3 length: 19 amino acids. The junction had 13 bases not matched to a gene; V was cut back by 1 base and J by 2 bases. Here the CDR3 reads CASSQGGSGGTTTTDTQYF. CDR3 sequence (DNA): TGCGCCAGCAGCCAAGGGGGTAGCGGGGGAACTACCACCACAGATACGCAGTATTTT.

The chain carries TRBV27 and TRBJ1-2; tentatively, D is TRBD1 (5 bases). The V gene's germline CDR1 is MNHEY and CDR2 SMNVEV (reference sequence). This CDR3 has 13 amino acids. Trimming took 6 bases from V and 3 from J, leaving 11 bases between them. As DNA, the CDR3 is TGTGCCAGCAGACCCGACAGAGACTATGGCTACACCTTC. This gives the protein CASRPDRDYGYTF.

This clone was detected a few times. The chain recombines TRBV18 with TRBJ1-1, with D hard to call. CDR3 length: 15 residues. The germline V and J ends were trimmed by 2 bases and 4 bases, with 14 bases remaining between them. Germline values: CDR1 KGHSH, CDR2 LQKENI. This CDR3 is CASSPVVRVGTEAFF. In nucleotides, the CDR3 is TGTGCCAGCTCACCAGTAGTCCGGGTGGGCACTGAAGCTTTCTTT. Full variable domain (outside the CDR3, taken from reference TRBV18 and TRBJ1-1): NAGVMQNPRHLVRRRGQEARLRCSPMKGHSHVYWYRQLPEEGLKFMVYLQKENIIDESGMPKERFSAEFPKEGPSILRIQQVVRGDSAAYFCASSPVVRVGTEAFFGQGTRLTVV.

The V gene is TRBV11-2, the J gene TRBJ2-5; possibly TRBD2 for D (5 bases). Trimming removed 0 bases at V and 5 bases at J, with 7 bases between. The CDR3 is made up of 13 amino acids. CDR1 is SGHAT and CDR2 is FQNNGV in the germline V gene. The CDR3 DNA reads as TGTGCCAGCAGCTTAGAGGGAGTCGAGACCCAGTACTTC. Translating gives CASSLEGVETQYF.

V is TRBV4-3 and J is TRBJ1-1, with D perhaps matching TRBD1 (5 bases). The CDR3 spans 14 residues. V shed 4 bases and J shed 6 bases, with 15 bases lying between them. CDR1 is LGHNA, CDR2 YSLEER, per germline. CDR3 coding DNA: TGCGCCAGCAGCCTTTGGCAGGGCGGGGCTGAAGCTTTCTTT. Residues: CASSLWQGGAEAFF.

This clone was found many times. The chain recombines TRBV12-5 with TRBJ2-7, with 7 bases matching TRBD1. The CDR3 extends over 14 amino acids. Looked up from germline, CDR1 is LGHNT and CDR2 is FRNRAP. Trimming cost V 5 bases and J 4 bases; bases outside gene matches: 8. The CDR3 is CASGLGTARYEQYF. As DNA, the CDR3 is TGTGCTAGTGGTCTCGGGACAGCTCGATACGAGCAGTACTTC.

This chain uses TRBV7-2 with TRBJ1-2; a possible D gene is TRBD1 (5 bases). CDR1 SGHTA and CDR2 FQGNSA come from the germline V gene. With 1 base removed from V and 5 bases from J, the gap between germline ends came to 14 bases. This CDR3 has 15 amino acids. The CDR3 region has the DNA TGTGCCAGCAGCTTAGATAGGTCTGGGGGTTATGGCTACACCTTC. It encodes CASSLDRSGGYGYTF.

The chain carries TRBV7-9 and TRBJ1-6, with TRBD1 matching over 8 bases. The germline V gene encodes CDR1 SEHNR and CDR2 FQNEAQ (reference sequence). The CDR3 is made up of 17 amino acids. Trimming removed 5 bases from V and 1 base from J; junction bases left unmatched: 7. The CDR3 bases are TGTGCCAGCAGCAAAGACAGGGGTTTTTCCTATAATTCACCCCTCCACTTT. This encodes CASSKDRGFSYNSPLHF. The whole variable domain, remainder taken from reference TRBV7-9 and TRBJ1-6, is DTGVSQNPRHKITKRGQNVTFRCDPISEHNRLYWYRQTLGQGPEFLTYFQNEAQLEKSRLLSDRFSAERPKGSFSTLEIQRTEQGDSAMYLCASSKDRGFSYNSPLHFGNGTRLTVT.

CDR3 in amino acids: CASSEEGDTQYF. The DNA for the CDR3 is TGTGCCAGCAGTGAAGAGGGGGATACGCAGTATTTT. The chain employs TRBV6-1 and TRBJ2-3, with D possibly being TRBD1 (5 bases). The CDR3 is 12 amino acids. V was clipped by 1 base and J by 6 bases, with 5 bases between them. Germline CDR1 is MNHNS and CDR2 is SASEGT.

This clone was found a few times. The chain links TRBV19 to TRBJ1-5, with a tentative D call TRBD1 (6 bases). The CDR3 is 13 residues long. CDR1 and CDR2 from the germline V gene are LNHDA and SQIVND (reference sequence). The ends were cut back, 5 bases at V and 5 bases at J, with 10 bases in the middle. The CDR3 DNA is TGTGCCAGTAGTTACAGGGAGGATCAGCCCCAGCATTTT. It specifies CASSYREDQPQHF.